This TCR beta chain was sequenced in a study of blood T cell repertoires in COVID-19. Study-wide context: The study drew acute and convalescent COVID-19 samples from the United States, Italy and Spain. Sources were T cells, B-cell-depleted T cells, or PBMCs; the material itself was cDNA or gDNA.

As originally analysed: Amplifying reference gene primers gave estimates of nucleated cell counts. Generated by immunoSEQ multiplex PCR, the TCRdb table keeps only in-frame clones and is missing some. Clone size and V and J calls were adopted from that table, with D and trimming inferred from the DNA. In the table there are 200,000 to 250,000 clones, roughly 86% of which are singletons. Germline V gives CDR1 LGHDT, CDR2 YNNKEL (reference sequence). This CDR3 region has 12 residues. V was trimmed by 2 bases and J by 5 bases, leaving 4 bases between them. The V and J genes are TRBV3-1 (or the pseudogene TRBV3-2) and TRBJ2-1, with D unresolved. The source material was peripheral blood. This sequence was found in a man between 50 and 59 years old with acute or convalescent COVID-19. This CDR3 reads CASSQTHNEQFF. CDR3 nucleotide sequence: TGTGCCAGCAGCCAAACACACAATGAGCAGTTCTTC.